The rows below give T cell receptor beta chains drawn from one sample of a study of PD-L1 blockade in urothelial cancer. Here immunoSEQ multiplex PCR was the method, and the copy in TCRdb shows in-frame clones only, minus some. The table shows under 60,000 clones, with 75% to 90% occurring only once. The source material was PBMCs, sampled around atezolizumab (anti-PD-L1) treatment. The receptors here all came from a man aged 55 to 70 with urothelial cancer. The CDR3 runs from the conserved cysteine through the conserved F or W. The D gene is left open where the match is weak. Rows may omit the clone size; those that give it use once, few, many or a size class.

J,D,size,V,CDR3,DNA
TRBJ2-7,TRBD1,few,TRBV4-3,CASSFGQGPYEQYF,TGCGCCAGCAGCTTCGGACAGGGACCCTACGAGCAGTACTTC
TRBJ1-2,-,-,TRBV12-5,CASGLDRVYGYTF,TGTGCTAGTGGTTTGGACAGGGTGTATGGCTACACCTTC
TRBJ1-5,TRBD1,-,TRBV19,CASVKAGGRNQPQHF,TGTGCCAGCGTCAAGGCAGGGGGACGTAATCAGCCCCAGCATTTT
TRBJ1-2,TRBD1,-,TRBV5-1,CASSFRDSPYIHYGYTF,TGCGCCAGCAGCTTCCGGGACAGTCCTTATATCCACTATGGCTACACCTTC
TRBJ1-5,-,-,TRBV7-9,CASSLARGTSNQPQHF,TGTGCCAGCAGCTTAGCCAGGGGAACGTCCAATCAGCCCCAGCATTTT
TRBJ1-4,-,-,TRBV13,CASTQGGEKLFF,TGTGCCAGCACCCAGGGTGGAGAAAAACTGTTTTTT
TRBJ2-3,TRBD2,-,TRBV11-1,CASSTTLSGWTDTQYF,TGTGCCAGCAGCACTACACTTAGCGGGTGGACAGATACGCAGTATTTT
TRBJ2-3,-,-,TRBV30,CAWSLGQSTDTQYF,TGTGCCTGGAGTTTGGGACAAAGCACAGATACGCAGTATTTT
TRBJ1-2,-,-,TRBV7-2,CASSLDPSTTNYGYTF,TGTGCCAGCAGCTTAGATCCCTCGACAACTAACTATGGCTACACCTTC
TRBJ1-5,TRBD1,few,TRBV10-3,CATETGDNQPQHF,TGTGCCACGGAGACAGGGGATAATCAGCCCCAGCATTTT
TRBJ2-1,TRBD1,-,TRBV6-6,CASSSRDRGNNEQFF,TGTGCCAGCAGTTCCAGGGACAGGGGGAACAATGAGCAGTTCTTC
TRBJ2-7,-,few,TRBV12-2,CASRPPGGSRRPYEQYF,TGTGCAAGTCGCCCACCTGGCGGTTCCAGGAGGCCCTACGAGCAGTACTTC
TRBJ2-7,-,-,TRBV15,CATSRETGVIYEQYF,TGTGCCACCAGCAGAGAGACAGGCGTAATCTACGAGCAGTACTTC
TRBJ2-3,-,-,TRBV2,CASGLQGGTDTQYF,TGTGCCAGCGGGTTACAGGGAGGCACAGATACGCAGTATTTT
TRBJ1-2,TRBD1,-,TRBV7-9,CASSFHDRGSGGYTF,TGTGCCAGCAGCTTCCACGACAGGGGTTCGGGCGGCTACACCTTC
TRBJ2-5,-,-,TRBV15,CATSREGRETQYF,TGTGCCACCAGCAGAGAAGGGAGGGAGACCCAGTACTTC
TRBJ2-7,-,-,TRBV29-1,CSAEDWGSYEQYF,TGCAGCGCCGAGGACTGGGGATCCTACGAGCAGTACTTC
TRBJ2-5,TRBD1,-,TRBV15,CATSRAIPGQGSLRTQYF,TGTGCCACCAGCAGGGCAATACCGGGACAGGGATCCCTTCGGACCCAGTACTTC
TRBJ1-5,-,-,TRBV7-8,CASSLAAPIGSNGNQPQHF,TGTGCCAGCAGCTTAGCGGCCCCGATTGGGAGTAACGGCAATCAGCCCCAGCATTTT
TRBJ2-5,-,-,TRBV6-6,CASSRQRTEETQYF,TGTGCCAGCAGTCGCCAACGGACAGAGGAGACCCAGTACTTC
TRBJ2-2,TRBD2,-,TRBV9,CASGRTSGGSHGELFF,TGTGCCAGCGGACGGACTAGCGGGGGGTCTCACGGGGAGCTGTTTTTT
TRBJ2-7,-,-,TRBV6-5,CASSLTGNYEQYF,TGTGCCAGCAGTCTAACCGGGAACTACGAGCAGTACTTC
TRBJ1-5,TRBD1,-,TRBV27,CASSLSTTGANQPQHF,TGTGCCAGCAGTTTATCAACGACAGGGGCCAATCAGCCCCAGCATTTT
TRBJ2-7,TRBD1,-,TRBV18,CASSQGALTYEQYF,TGTGCCAGCTCCCAGGGGGCTTTAACCTACGAGCAGTACTTC
TRBJ1-4,TRBD1,-,TRBV7-2,CASSRTGGSSNEKLFF,TGTGCCAGCAGCAGGACAGGGGGCTCATCTAATGAAAAACTGTTTTTT
TRBJ1-6,-,-,TRBV21-1,CASSIRDRVRGRKSPLHF,TGTGCCAGCAGCATCCGGGACAGGGTAAGGGGGCGGAAATCACCCCTCCACTTT
TRBJ2-1,-,-,TRBV11-2,CASSQGRVSEQFF,TGTGCCAGCAGCCAGGGGAGGGTTAGTGAGCAGTTCTTC